These 31 T cell receptor beta chains were sequenced from one sample in a study of T cells in Graves' hyperthyroidism and ophthalmopathy. Amplified regions were TCR beta CDR3 sequences from RNA transcripts. TCR CDR3 regions were first amplified by RT-PCR with HTBI primers. One entry per CDR3 protein, called by TCRdb with MiXCR from the multiplex PCR reads. The data contain roughly 500,000 distinct CDR3 sequences, approximately 24% of them seen just once; the ten biggest clones take up roughly 12%. The sequenced sample consisted of blood. The origin of the receptors is a woman aged 25-40 years with Graves' ophthalmopathy.

The sample holds many counts of this clonotype. J is TRBJ2-5 and V is TRBV6-5, with D unresolved. Germline V gene data show CDR1 as MNHEY and CDR2 as SVGAGI. The V and J ends lost 2 bases and 2 bases respectively, with 12 bases between them. This CDR3 spans 15 amino acids. The CDR3 loop is CASSYGRTKQETQYF. The CDR3 DNA is TGTGCCAGCAGTTACGGACGAACGAAACAAGAGACCCAGTACTTC.

The chain couples TRBV30 to TRBJ2-6, with 9 bases aligning to TRBD1. The CDR3 is made up of 18 amino acids. Germline-derived CDR1 and CDR2 are GTSNPN and SVGIG (reference sequence). J was trimmed by 0 bases and V by 0 bases; bases with no gene match: 6. The CDR3 region is CAWSVGQGTISGANVLTF. The CDR3 DNA follows: TGTGCCTGGAGTGTAGGACAGGGGACGATCTCTGGGGCCAACGTCCTGACTTTC.

In its sample, this clonotype was seen many times. The chain employs TRBV19 and TRBJ1-2; a possible D gene is TRBD1 (5 bases). The germline CDR1 and CDR2 sequences are LNHDA and SQIVND (reference sequence). Trimming removed 6 bases from V and 5 bases from J, with 19 bases in between. The CDR3 extends over 15 amino acids. CDR3 DNA: TGTGCCAGTAGACTCGCCCTCGGACAATCGTATGGCTACACCTTC. This translates into CASRLALGQSYGYTF.

This clonotype was seen repeatedly, ten times or more. The rearrangement joins TRBV10-3 to TRBJ2-7; D possibly corresponds to TRBD1 (7 bases). Per the germline V gene, CDR1 is ENHRY and CDR2 is SYGVKD. V lost 10 bases, J lost 1 base, and 20 bases lay in between. This CDR3 contains 15 residues. The CDR3: CATGGSLEESYEQYF. Here the CDR3 DNA reads TGTGCCACAGGGGGGTCCCTTGAGGAATCCTACGAGCAGTACTTC.

The chain employs TRBV29-1 and TRBJ1-2; 7 bases align to TRBD1. This CDR3 has 12 residues. Germline values: CDR1 SQVTM, CDR2 ANQGSEA. Trimming took 7 bases from V and 8 from J; bases not matched to a gene: 10. The CDR3 DNA follows: TGCAGCGGTTCGACAGGGAGCGGGGGCTACACCTTC. Translating gives CSGSTGSGGYTF.

In this sample, this clonotype turned up a few times. This chain uses TRBV12-3 or TRBV12-4 with TRBJ1-2; D unresolved. Deletions cut 3 bases from V and 7 bases from J, with 12 bases between. The CDR3 spans 13 residues. The CDR3: CASSFNPRSGYTF. For the CDR3, the DNA is TGTGCCAGCAGTTTTAATCCTCGTTCTGGCTACACCTTC.

This sequence joins TRBV7-8 and TRBJ2-7, with 9 positions matching TRBD1. The CDR3 has 16 residues. The V gene end was trimmed by 4 bases and the J gene end by 1 base; junction bases not matched to a gene: 8. CDR1 is SGHVS and CDR2 is FQNEAQ in the germline V gene. CDR3 protein: CASSSRSGTGSYEQYF. CDR3 nucleotide sequence: TGTGCCAGCAGCTCCAGGTCCGGGACAGGGTCCTACGAGCAGTACTTC.

This clonotype occurred many times. The chain uses TRBV28 and TRBJ2-7, with D maybe TRBD1 (6 bases). Per the germline V gene, CDR1 is MDHEN and CDR2 is SYDVKM. The CDR3 sequence is 14 residues long. V was cut by 3 bases and J by 4 bases, with 13 bases left in between. CDR3 loop: CASSFWGRTYEQYF. In DNA, the CDR3 is TGTGCCAGCAGTTTTTGGGGGCGGACTTACGAGCAGTACTTC.

This clonotype showed up many times. The rearrangement joins TRBV27 to TRBJ1-2; D might be TRBD1 (5 bases). This CDR3 has 13 amino acids. Germline CDR1 and CDR2: MNHEY and SMNVEV (reference sequence). V lost 6 bases to trimming and J lost 9 bases, with 17 bases between them. The CDR3 loop is CASRDTLTMSYTF. The CDR3 DNA sequence: TGTGCCAGCAGGGACACCCTAACTATGAGCTACACCTTC.

In its sample, this clonotype was seen a few times. The rearrangement links TRBV6-1 to TRBJ1-1, with D hard to call. The CDR3 loop spans 15 amino acids. The V end lost 4 bases, the J end lost 0 bases, and 12 bases lay between the germline ends. Germline V gene lookup returns CDR1 MNHNS and CDR2 SASEGT. The CDR3 reads CASSVLPGLNTEAFF. The CDR3 region has the DNA TGTGCCAGCAGTGTTCTCCCGGGCCTGAACACTGAAGCTTTCTTT.

The CDR3 reads CASSESVQGPTKQYF. The CDR3 DNA follows: TGTGCCAGCAGTGAATCGGTTCAGGGTCCTACGAAGCAGTACTTC. This sequence joins TRBV2 and TRBJ2-7; D may be TRBD1 (5 bases). CDR1 is SNHLY, CDR2 FYNNEI, per germline. Trimming left V 2 bases short and J 8 bases short, with 19 bases between. The CDR3 covers 15 residues.

This clonotype was recorded at least ten times. The chain recombines TRBV6-2 or TRBV6-3 with TRBJ1-5; the D gene is possibly TRBD1 (6 bases). Per the germline V gene, CDR1 is MNHEY and CDR2 is SVGEGT. V was pared by 10 bases and J by 4 bases, with 20 bases between. The CDR3 extends over 15 amino acids. The CDR3 nucleotides read TGTGCCACCAATAATCCGACAGGCGGAAATCAGCCCCAGCATTTT. As protein: CATNNPTGGNQPQHF.

The sample holds many counts of this clonotype. The V call is TRBV5-1, the J call TRBJ2-7; 8 positions match TRBD2. J was trimmed by 3 bases and V by 3 bases; bases with no gene match: 8. CDR1 and CDR2 from the germline V gene are SGHRS and YFSETQ. This CDR3 has 15 amino acids. In nucleotides, the CDR3 is TGCGCCAGCAGCTATAGCGGGGAGTTCGACTACGAGCAGTACTTC. It yields the protein CASSYSGEFDYEQYF.

This clonotype was seen ten or more times. Written as DNA, the CDR3 is TGTGCCAGTAGTGAACAGGGACAGGTGAACACTGAAGCTTTCTTT. It specifies CASSEQGQVNTEAFF. This chain uses TRBV19 with TRBJ1-1, with TRBD1 identical over 8 bases. The CDR3 consists of 15 residues. Losses at the gene ends were 5 bases for V and 0 bases for J; bases not matched to a gene: 5. Germline V gene lookup returns CDR1 LNHDA and CDR2 SQIVND (reference sequence).

This clonotype was seen ten or more times. The chain uses TRBV5-1 and TRBJ2-2; possible D gene TRBD2, 6 bases. From germline, CDR1 is SGHRS and CDR2 YFSETQ. The V end was cut by 2 bases, the J end by 0 bases, with 11 bases between. This CDR3 spans 16 amino acids. This CDR3 reads CASSLERVTNTGELFF. The CDR3 nucleotides read TGCGCCAGCAGCTTAGAGCGGGTCACGAACACCGGGGAGCTGTTTTTT.

For this clonotype: This may arise from a read error, as a much more abundant clone is one base away. The chain has TRBV6-5 and TRBJ1-2; TRBD1 matches at 8 bases. The J segment lost 8 bases and the V segment lost 4 bases, leaving 9 bases of the junction unmatched. The CDR3 contains 14 residues. The V gene's germline CDR1 is MNHEY and CDR2 SVGAGI. Here the CDR3 DNA reads TGTGCCAGCAGTTGGGACAGGTCCGTTGGGGGCTACACCTTC. Its translation: CASSWDRSVGGYTF.

This clonotype was recorded many times. The junction shows a germline mismatch at one end, possibly a read error. The chain uses TRBV4-1 and TRBJ1-1; TRBD1 matches at 7 bases. The CDR3 is made up of 14 amino acids. Germline V gene sequence: CDR1 MGHRA, CDR2 YSYEKL. The CDR3 nucleotides read TGTGCCAGCAGCCCGACAGGGTTGGGCACTGAAGCTTTCTTT. Residues: CASSPTGLGTEAFF.

CDR3 in DNA: TGTGCCAGCAGCCCTAACTCTCTCCGAGGCCCCTACGAGCAGTACTTC. Translating gives CASSPNSLRGPYEQYF. The V call is TRBV12-3 or TRBV12-4, the J call TRBJ2-7; D is ambiguous. Trimming removed 6 bases at V and 2 bases at J, with 20 bases between. CDR3 length: 16 residues.

This clonotype was seen ten or more times. The gene calls are TRBV29-1 and TRBJ1-1; D perhaps matches TRBD1 (6 bases). Germline lookup yields CDR1 SQVTM and CDR2 ANQGSEA. The CDR3 is 13 amino acids. Trimming shortened V by 6 bases and J by 3 bases, and 14 bases separated the two germline ends. This chain's CDR3 is CSVDGQLDTEAFF. CDR3 nucleotide sequence: TGCAGCGTGGACGGACAGCTAGACACTGAAGCTTTCTTT.

This clonotype was seen ten or more times. This sequence joins TRBV9 and TRBJ1-5; D gene ambiguous. CDR3 length: 13 residues. Per germline, CDR1 SGDLS and CDR2 YYNGEE. Between the trimmed V and J ends, which lost 1 base and 5 bases, there was a span of 7 bases. The CDR3 region is CASSVIGDQPQHF. DNA of the CDR3: TGTGCCAGCAGCGTAATCGGAGATCAGCCCCAGCATTTT.

This clonotype was found a few times. This sequence joins TRBV18 and TRBJ1-3; no definite D call. The CDR3 contains 14 residues. V was trimmed by 3 bases and J by 4 bases, leaving 10 bases between them. Germline CDR1 reads KGHSH; CDR2 reads LQKENI. DNA of the CDR3: TGTGCCAGCTCACCGAGGGCATACGGAAACACCATATATTTT. Translating gives CASSPRAYGNTIYF. The complete variable domain, with remaining parts taken from reference TRBV18 and TRBJ1-3, reads NAGVMQNPRHLVRRRGQEARLRCSPMKGHSHVYWYRQLPEEGLKFMVYLQKENIIDESGMPKERFSAEFPKEGPSILRIQQVVRGDSAAYFCASSPRAYGNTIYFGEGSWLTVV.

This clonotype came up many times. The chain carries TRBV2 and TRBJ2-2, with D tentatively TRBD1 (5 bases). CDR1 and CDR2 from the germline V gene are SNHLY and FYNNEI. V was pared by 2 bases and J by 2 bases, with 15 bases between. This CDR3 region has 17 residues. The CDR3 region is CASSEFRAPINTGELFF. Written as DNA, the CDR3 is TGTGCCAGCAGTGAATTCAGGGCCCCGATAAACACCGGGGAGCTGTTTTTT.

This clonotype was seen at least ten times. The J gene is TRBJ1-5, the V gene TRBV6-1, with a weak D call TRBD1 (6 bases). Germline CDR1 MNHNS, CDR2 SASEGT. V gave up 6 bases and J gave up 6 bases, with 12 bases separating them. The CDR3 loop spans 13 amino acids. The CDR3 region has the DNA TGTGCCAGCAGGGGACAAGTTGCTCAGCCCCAGCATTTT. Translating gives CASRGQVAQPQHF.

On this clonotype itself: The junction shows a germline mismatch at one end, possibly a read error. The CDR3: CAGSRVAGGPETQYF. For the CDR3, the DNA is TGTGCCGGCAGCCGAGTAGCGGGGGGGCCAGAGACCCAGTACTTC. This chain joins TRBV3-1 and TRBJ2-5, with 11 bases fitting TRBD2. The length of the CDR3 is 15 residues. Germline V gene sequence: CDR1 LGHDT, CDR2 YNNKEL (reference sequence).

This clonotype was counted ten times or more. The chain has TRBV6-5 and TRBJ1-1; the D is unclear. Trimming cost V 0 bases and J 0 bases, with 5 bases left between them. The CDR3 totals 14 residues. Germline CDR1 MNHEY, CDR2 SVGAGI. The CDR3 protein is CASSYSYLNTEAFF. DNA for the CDR3: TGTGCCAGCAGTTACTCCTACCTGAACACTGAAGCTTTCTTT.

The J gene is TRBJ2-5, the V gene TRBV6-4; D tentatively reads TRBD1 or TRBD2 (6 bases each). Germline lookup yields CDR1 MRHNA and CDR2 SNTAGT. The CDR3 totals 13 residues. Trimming left V 7 bases short and J 5 bases short, with 14 bases between. Here the CDR3 reads CASNFGGRETQYF. CDR3 sequence (DNA): TGTGCCAGCAATTTTGGGGGGCGGGAGACCCAGTACTTC.

The V gene is TRBV15, the J gene TRBJ1-1; D gene unclear. Trimming cost V 0 bases and J 0 bases, with 8 bases left between them. This CDR3 comprises 15 residues. Germline assignment: CDR1 LNHNV and CDR2 YYDKDF (reference sequence). CDR3 loop: CATSRDKRMNTEAFF. The CDR3, as DNA: TGTGCCACCAGCAGAGATAAGCGGATGAACACTGAAGCTTTCTTT.

This clonotype came up many times. The V gene is TRBV29-1, the J gene TRBJ1-2, with D uncertain. The CDR3 length is 12 residues. Trimming pared 7 bases from V and 8 bases from J, leaving 17 bases between. Germline values: CDR1 SQVTM, CDR2 ANQGSEA. CDR3 in amino acids: CSAEGLTGGYTF. The CDR3 DNA sequence: TGCAGCGCAGAGGGCCTCACTGGAGGCTACACCTTC.

This clonotype has just one count. J is TRBJ2-5 and V is TRBV6-1, with unresolved D. The CDR3 contains 16 residues. CDR1 and CDR2 from the germline V gene are MNHNS and SASEGT. The V and J ends lost 4 bases and 5 bases respectively, with 20 bases between them. The CDR3 reads CASSGFLGMRLETQYF. In DNA form, the CDR3 reads TGTGCCAGCAGTGGGTTCCTAGGGATGCGGCTCGAGACCCAGTACTTC.

Many counts were recorded for this clonotype. This chain links TRBV5-1 with TRBJ1-1; the match to TRBD1 covers 9 bases. The V gene's germline CDR1 is SGHRS and CDR2 YFSETQ. Trimming cost V 3 bases and J 0 bases; bases outside gene matches: 9. CDR3 length: 17 residues. The CDR3 loop reads CASSWGQGSPMNTEAFF. As DNA, the CDR3 is TGCGCCAGCAGCTGGGGACAGGGTAGCCCCATGAACACTGAAGCTTTCTTT.

The sample holds many counts of this clonotype. The rearrangement links TRBV11-3 to TRBJ2-3, with unresolved D. Germline assignment: CDR1 SGHNT and CDR2 YENEEA. The CDR3 has 12 amino acids. Trimming removed 7 bases from V and 4 bases from J, with 9 bases in between. As DNA, the CDR3 is TGTGCCAGCACACGGGTGGCAGATACGCAGTATTTT. It encodes CASTRVADTQYF.